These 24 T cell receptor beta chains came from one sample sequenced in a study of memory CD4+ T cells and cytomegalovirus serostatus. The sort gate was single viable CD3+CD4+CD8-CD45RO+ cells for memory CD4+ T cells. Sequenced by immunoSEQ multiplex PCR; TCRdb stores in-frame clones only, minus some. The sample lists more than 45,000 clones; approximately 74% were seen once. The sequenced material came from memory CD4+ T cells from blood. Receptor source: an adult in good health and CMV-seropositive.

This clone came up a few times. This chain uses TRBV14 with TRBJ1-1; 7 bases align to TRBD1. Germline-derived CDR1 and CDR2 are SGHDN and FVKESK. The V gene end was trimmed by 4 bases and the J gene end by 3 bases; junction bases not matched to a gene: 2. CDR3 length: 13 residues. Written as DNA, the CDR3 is TGTGCCAGCAGCCCAGGGGGGGACACTGAAGCTTTCTTT. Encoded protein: CASSPGGDTEAFF.

CDR3 nucleotides: TGTGCCAGCAGCTCCAGGCCGAGCTCTGGAAACACCATATATTTT. Its protein is CASSSRPSSGNTIYF. The gene calls are TRBV7-9 and TRBJ1-3; D remains ambiguous. CDR1 is SEHNR and CDR2 is FQNEAQ in the germline V gene (reference sequence). The ends were cut back, 4 bases at V and 0 bases at J, with 10 bases in the middle. This CDR3 contains 15 residues.

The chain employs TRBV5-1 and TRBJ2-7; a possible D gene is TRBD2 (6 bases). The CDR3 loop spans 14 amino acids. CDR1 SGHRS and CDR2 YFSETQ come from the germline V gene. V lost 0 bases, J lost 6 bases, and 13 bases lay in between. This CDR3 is CASSLGGTEAEQYF. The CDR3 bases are TGCGCCAGCAGCTTGGGGGGGACTGAAGCCGAGCAGTACTTC.

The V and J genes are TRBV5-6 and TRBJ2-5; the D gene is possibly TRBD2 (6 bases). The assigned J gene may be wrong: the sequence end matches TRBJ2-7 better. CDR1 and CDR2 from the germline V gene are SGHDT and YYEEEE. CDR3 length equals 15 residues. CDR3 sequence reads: CASSLGPKGGYEQYF. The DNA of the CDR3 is TGTGCCAGCAGCTTGGGGCCCAAGGGAGGCTACGAGCAGTACTTC.

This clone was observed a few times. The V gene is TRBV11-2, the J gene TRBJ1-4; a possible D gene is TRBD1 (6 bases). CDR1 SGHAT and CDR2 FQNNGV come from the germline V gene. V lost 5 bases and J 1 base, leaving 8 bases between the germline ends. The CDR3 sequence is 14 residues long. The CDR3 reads CASSPQGTNEKLFF. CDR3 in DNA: TGTGCCAGCAGCCCACAGGGAACTAATGAAAAACTGTTTTTT.

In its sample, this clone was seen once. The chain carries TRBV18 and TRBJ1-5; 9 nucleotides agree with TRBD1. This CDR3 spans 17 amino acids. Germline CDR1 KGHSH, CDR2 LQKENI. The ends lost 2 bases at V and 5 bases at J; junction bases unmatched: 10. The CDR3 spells CASSPDRQGVEDQPQHF. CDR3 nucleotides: TGTGCCAGCTCACCAGATCGACAGGGGGTGGAAGATCAGCCCCAGCATTTT.

The CDR3 is CASSGGAQVQETQYF. CDR3 nucleotides: TGTGCCAGCAGTGGGGGAGCTCAGGTCCAAGAGACCCAGTACTTC. The chain carries TRBV2 and TRBJ2-5; possible D gene TRBD2, 5 bases. Per the germline V gene, CDR1 is SNHLY and CDR2 is FYNNEI. The CDR3 has 15 amino acids. Trimming took off 4 bases at V and 1 base at J, with 13 bases between the two ends. Drawing the rest from reference TRBV2 and TRBJ2-5, the complete variable domain is EPEVTQTPSHQVTQMGQEVILRCVPISNHLYFYWYRQILGQKVEFLVSFYNNEISEKSEIFDDQFSVERPDGSNFTLKIRSTKLEDSAMYFCASSGGAQVQETQYFGPGTRLLVL.

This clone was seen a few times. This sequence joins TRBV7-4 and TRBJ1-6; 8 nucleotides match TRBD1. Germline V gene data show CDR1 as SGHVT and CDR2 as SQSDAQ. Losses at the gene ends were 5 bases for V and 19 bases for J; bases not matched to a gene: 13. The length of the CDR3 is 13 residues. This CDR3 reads CASSTRQGSRSHF. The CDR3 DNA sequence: TGTGCCAGCAGCACTCGACAGGGGTCTCGTTCTCACTTT. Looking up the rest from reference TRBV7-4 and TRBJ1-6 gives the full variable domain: GAGVSQSPRYKVAKRGRDVALRCDSISGHVTLYWYRQTLGQGSEVLTYSQSDAQRDKSGRPSGRFSAERPERSVSTLKIQRTEQGDSAVYLCASSTRQGSRSHFGNGTRLTVT.

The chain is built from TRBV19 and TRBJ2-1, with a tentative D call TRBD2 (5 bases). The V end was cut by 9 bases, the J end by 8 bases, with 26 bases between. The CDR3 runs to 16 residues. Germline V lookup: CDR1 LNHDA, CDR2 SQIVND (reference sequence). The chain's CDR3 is CASAPGTGKGLDEQFF. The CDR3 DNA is TGTGCCAGCGCTCCGGGAACCGGGAAAGGGCTAGATGAGCAGTTCTTC.

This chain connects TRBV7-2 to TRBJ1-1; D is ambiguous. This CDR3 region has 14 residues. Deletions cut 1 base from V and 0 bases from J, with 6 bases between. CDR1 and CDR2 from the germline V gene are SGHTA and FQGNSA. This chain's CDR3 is CASSLGNLNTEAFF. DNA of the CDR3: TGTGCCAGCAGCTTAGGTAATCTGAACACTGAAGCTTTCTTT.

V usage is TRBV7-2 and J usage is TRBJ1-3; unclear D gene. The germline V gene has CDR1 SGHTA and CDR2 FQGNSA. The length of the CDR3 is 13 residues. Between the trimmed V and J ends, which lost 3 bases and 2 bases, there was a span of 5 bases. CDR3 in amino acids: CASSFVAGNTIYF. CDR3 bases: TGTGCCAGCAGCTTTGTGGCTGGAAACACCATATATTTT. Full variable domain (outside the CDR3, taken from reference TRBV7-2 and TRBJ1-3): GAGVSQSPSNKVTEKGKDVELRCDPISGHTALYWYRQSLGQGLEFLIYFQGNSAPDKSGLPSDRFSAERTGGSVSTLTIQRTQQEDSAVYLCASSFVAGNTIYFGEGSWLTVV.

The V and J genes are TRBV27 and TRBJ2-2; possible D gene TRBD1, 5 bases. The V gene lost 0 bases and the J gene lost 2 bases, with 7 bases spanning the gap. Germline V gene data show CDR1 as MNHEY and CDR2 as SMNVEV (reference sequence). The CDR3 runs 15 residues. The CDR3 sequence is CASSLSTVNTGELFF. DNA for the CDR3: TGTGCCAGCAGTTTATCGACAGTTAACACCGGGGAGCTGTTTTTT.

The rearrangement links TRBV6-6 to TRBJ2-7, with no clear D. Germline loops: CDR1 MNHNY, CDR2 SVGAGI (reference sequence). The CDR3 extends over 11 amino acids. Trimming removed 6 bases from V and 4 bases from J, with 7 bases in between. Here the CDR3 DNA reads TGTGCCAGCAGCCCTTCTTACGAGCAGTACTTC. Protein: CASSPSYEQYF.

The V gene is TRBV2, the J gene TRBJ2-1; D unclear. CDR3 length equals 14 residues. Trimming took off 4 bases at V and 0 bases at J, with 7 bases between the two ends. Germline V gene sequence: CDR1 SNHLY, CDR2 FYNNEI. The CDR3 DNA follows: TGTGCCAGCAGTGTACAGCGCTCCTACAATGAGCAGTTCTTC. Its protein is CASSVQRSYNEQFF.

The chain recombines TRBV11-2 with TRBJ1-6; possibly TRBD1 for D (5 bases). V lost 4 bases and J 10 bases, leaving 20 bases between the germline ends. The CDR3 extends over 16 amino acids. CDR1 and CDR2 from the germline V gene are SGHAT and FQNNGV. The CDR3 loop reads CASSSSREKTGSPLHF. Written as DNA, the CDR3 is TGTGCCAGCAGCTCAAGCAGGGAGAAGACTGGCTCACCCCTCCACTTT.

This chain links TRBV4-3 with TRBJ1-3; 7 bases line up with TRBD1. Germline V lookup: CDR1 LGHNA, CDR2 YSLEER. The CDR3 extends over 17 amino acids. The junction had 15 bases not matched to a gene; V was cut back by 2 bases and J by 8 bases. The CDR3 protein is CASSQRQGFLGWDTIYF. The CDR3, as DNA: TGCGCCAGCAGCCAAAGACAGGGCTTTTTAGGATGGGACACCATATATTTT.

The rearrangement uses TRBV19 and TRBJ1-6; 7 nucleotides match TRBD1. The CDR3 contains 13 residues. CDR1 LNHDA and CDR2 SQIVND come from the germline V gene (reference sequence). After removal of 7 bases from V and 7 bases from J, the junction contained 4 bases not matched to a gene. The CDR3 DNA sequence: TGTGCCAGTAAAGACAGGGTGAATTCACCCCTCCACTTT. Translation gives CASKDRVNSPLHF.

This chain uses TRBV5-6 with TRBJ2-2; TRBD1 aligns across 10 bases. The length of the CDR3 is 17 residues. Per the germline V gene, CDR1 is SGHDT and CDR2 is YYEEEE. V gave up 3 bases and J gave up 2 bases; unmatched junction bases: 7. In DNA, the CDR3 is TGTGCCAGCAGCTCATTCCGGGACAGGGGCAACACCGGGGAGCTGTTTTTT. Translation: CASSSFRDRGNTGELFF.

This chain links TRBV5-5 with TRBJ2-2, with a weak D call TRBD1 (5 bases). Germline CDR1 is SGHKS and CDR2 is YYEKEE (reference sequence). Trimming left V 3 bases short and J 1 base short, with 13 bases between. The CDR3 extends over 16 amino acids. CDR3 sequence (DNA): TGTGCCAGCAGCTCATTCCGGACAAGGAACACCGGGGAGCTGTTTTTT. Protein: CASSSFRTRNTGELFF.

CDR3 sequence: CASSLAGTGWYEERETQYF. The DNA for the CDR3 is TGTGCCAGCAGCTTGGCCGGGACAGGGTGGTATGAGGAGCGAGAGACCCAGTACTTC. V gene TRBV5-4 combines with J gene TRBJ2-5; 9 nucleotides agree with TRBD1. The CDR3 is made up of 19 amino acids. Germline trimming cut 0 bases from V and 4 bases from J; bases unmatched to any gene: 16. Germline CDR1 is SGHNT and CDR2 is YYREEE (reference sequence).

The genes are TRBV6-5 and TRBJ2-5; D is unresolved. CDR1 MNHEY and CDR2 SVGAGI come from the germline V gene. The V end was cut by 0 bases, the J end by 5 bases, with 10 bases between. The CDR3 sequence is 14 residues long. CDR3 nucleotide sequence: TGTGCCAGCAGTTACTCGTCCAGGTTGGAGACCCAGTACTTC. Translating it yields CASSYSSRLETQYF.

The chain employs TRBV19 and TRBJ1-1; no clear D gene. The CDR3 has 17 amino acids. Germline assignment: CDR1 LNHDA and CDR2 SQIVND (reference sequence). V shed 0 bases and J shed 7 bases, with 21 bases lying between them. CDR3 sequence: CASSIDLWPYEAVEAFF. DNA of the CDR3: TGTGCCAGTAGTATAGATCTATGGCCATATGAGGCGGTTGAAGCTTTCTTT.

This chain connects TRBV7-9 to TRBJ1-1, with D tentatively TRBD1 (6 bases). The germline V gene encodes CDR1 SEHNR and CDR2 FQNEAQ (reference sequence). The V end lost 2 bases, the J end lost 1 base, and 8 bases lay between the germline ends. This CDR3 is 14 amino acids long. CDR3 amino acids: CASSLTGKNTEAFF. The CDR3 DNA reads TGTGCCAGCAGCTTAACAGGGAAGAACACTGAAGCTTTCTTT.

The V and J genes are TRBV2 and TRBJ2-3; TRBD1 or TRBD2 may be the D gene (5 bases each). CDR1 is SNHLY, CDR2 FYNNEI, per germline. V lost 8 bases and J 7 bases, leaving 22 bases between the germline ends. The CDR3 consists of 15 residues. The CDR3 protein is CASSSRGQGSNTQYF. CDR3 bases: TGTGCCAGCTCCTCCCGAGGGCAGGGTTCGAATACGCAGTATTTT.